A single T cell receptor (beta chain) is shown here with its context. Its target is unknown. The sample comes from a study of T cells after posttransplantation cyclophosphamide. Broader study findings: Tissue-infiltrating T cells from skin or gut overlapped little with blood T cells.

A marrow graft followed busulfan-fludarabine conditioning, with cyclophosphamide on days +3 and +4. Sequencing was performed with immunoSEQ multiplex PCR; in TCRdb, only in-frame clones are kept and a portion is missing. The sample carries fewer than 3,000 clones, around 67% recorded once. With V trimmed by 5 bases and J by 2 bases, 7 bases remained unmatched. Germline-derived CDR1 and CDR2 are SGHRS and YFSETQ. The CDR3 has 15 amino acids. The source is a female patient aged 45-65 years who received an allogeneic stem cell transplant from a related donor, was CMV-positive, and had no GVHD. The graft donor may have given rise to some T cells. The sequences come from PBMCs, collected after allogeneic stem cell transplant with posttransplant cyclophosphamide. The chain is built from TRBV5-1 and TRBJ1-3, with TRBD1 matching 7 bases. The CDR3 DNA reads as TGCGCCAGCAGTACAGACAGGGCAACTGGAAACACCATATATTTT. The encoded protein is CASSTDRATGNTIYF.